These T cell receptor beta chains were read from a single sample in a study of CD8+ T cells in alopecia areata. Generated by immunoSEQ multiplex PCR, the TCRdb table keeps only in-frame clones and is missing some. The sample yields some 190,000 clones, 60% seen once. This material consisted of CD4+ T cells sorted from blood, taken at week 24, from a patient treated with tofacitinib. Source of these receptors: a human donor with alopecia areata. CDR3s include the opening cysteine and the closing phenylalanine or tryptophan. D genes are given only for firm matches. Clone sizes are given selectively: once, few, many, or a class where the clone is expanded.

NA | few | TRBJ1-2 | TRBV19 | CASRRDGFDYGYTF | TGTGCCAGTAGAAGGGACGGATTTGACTATGGCTACACCTTC
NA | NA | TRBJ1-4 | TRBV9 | CASSPRVGKDNEKLFF | TGTGCCAGCAGCCCTCGCGTAGGGAAAGATAATGAAAAACTGTTTTTT
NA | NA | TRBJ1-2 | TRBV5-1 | CASSSATNHYGYTF | TGCGCCAGCAGCTCGGCCACAAATCACTATGGCTACACCTTC
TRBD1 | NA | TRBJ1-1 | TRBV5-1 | CASSPRDRGLRAFF | TGCGCCAGCAGCCCCCGGGACAGGGGACTGAGAGCTTTCTTT
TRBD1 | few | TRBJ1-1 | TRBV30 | CAWSEGATTEAFF | TGTGCCTGGAGTGAGGGGGCAACCACTGAAGCTTTCTTT
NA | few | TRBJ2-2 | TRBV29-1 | CSTGGAGTGELFF | TGCAGTACCGGGGGAGCGGGCACCGGGGAGCTGTTTTTT
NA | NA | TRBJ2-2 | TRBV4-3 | CASSQAEVVSTGELFF | TGCGCCAGCAGCCAAGCGGAAGTGGTTTCGACCGGGGAGCTGTTTTTT
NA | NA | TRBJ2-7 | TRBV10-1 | CASRYRAYEQYF | TGCGCCAGCCGATACAGAGCCTACGAGCAGTACTTC
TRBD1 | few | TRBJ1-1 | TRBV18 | CASSPRQGRTEAFF | TGTGCCAGCTCACCCAGACAGGGTAGGACTGAAGCTTTCTTT
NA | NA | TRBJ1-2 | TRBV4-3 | CASSQVNLGGVGYTF | TGCGCCAGCAGCCAAGTGAATCTAGGAGGGGTGGGCTACACCTTC
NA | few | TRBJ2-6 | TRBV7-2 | CAGEGDGSRSGANVLTF | TGTGCCGGCGAGGGGGACGGATCGCGCTCTGGGGCCAACGTCCTGACTTTC
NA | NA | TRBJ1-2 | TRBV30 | CAWGQANYGYTF | TGTGCCTGGGGTCAAGCTAACTATGGCTACACCTTC
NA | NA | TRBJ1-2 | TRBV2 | CASSVGTWGNYGYTF | TGTGCCAGCAGTGTAGGGACTTGGGGTAACTATGGCTACACCTTC
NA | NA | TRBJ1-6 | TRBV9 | CASSSEGNSPLHF | TGTGCCAGCAGCTCCGAGGGTAATTCACCCCTCCACTTT
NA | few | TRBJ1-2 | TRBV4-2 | CASSSGSGYLGYTF | TGTGCCAGCAGCTCGGGGTCAGGATACCTTGGCTACACCTTC
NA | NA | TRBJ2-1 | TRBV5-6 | CASSLGDLGLNNEQFF | TGTGCCAGCAGCTTGGGCGATTTGGGGTTAAACAATGAGCAGTTCTTC
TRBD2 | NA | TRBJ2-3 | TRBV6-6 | CASSKAGEPTDTQYF | TGTGCCAGCAGTAAAGCGGGGGAGCCAACAGATACGCAGTATTTT
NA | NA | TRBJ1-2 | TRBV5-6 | CASSLEGRSIYGYTF | TGTGCCAGCAGCTTGGAGGGGAGATCAATCTATGGCTACACCTTC
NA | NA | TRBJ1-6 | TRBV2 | CAIQQRGAASPLHF | TGTGCCATCCAGCAACGGGGTGCCGCTTCACCCCTCCACTTT
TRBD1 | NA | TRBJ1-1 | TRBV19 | CASSAEQGFENEAFF | TGTGCCAGTAGTGCCGAACAGGGGTTTGAGAATGAAGCTTTCTTT
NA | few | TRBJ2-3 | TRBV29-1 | CSVVPGIGDTQYF | TGCAGCGTTGTCCCCGGGATCGGGGATACGCAGTATTTT
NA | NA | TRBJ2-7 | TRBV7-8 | CASSLVNLGGPNSYEQYF | TGTGCCAGCAGCTTAGTTAACCTCGGGGGTCCGAACTCCTACGAGCAGTACTTC
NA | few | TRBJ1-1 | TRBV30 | CAWIPKMNTEAFF | TGTGCCTGGATACCCAAAATGAACACTGAAGCTTTCTTT
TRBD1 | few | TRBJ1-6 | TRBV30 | CAWSVTGGNSPLHF | TGTGCCTGGAGTGTAACAGGGGGAAATTCACCCCTCCACTTT
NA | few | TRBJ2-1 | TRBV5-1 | CASSPIRPSSYNEQFF | TGCGCCAGCAGCCCTATCCGGCCGAGCTCCTACAATGAGCAGTTCTTC
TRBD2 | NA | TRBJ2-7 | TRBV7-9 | CASSRGLAPRSSYEQYF | TGTGCCAGCAGCCGAGGACTAGCGCCAAGGAGCTCCTACGAGCAGTACTTC
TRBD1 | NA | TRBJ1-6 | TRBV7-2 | CASSPGQGGSPLHF | TGTGCCAGCAGCCCGGGACAGGGGGGTTCACCCCTCCACTTT
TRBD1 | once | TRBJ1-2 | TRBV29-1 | CSGGDSGYTF | TGCAGCGGAGGGGACAGTGGCTACACCTTC
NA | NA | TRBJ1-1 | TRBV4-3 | CASSRTAGEAFF | TGCGCCAGCAGCAGGACAGCGGGTGAAGCTTTCTTT
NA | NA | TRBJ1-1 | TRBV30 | CAWSAARGVGTEAFF | TGTGCCTGGAGCGCCGCTCGGGGGGTCGGGACTGAAGCTTTCTTT
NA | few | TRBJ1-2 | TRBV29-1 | CSVFRGEGENGYTF | TGCAGCGTTTTCCGGGGGGAAGGGGAGAATGGCTACACCTTC
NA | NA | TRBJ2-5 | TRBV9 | CASSPGGQETQYF | TGTGCCAGCAGCCCCGGGGGCCAAGAGACCCAGTACTTC
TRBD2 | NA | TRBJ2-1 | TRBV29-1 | CSARLAGFYNEQFF | TGCAGCGCGAGACTAGCGGGGTTCTACAATGAGCAGTTCTTC
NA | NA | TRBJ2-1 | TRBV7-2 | CASKAGQYNEQFF | TGTGCCAGCAAAGCAGGACAGTACAATGAGCAGTTCTTC
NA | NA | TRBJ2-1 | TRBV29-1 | CSVDRGSPYNEQFF | TGCAGCGTTGATCGGGGTTCCCCCTACAATGAGCAGTTCTTC
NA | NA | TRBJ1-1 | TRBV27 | CASSWSPGAGDTEAFF | TGTGCCAGCAGTTGGTCCCCAGGAGCCGGGGACACTGAAGCTTTCTTT
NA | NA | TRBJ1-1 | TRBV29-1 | CSVETRMNTEAFF | TGCAGCGTTGAGACACGGATGAACACTGAAGCTTTCTTT
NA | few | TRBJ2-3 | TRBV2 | CASRVGAESDTQYF | TGTGCCAGCAGAGTCGGGGCCGAGTCAGATACGCAGTATTTT
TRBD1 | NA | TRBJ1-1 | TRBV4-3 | CASSQARQGAGRAFF | TGCGCCAGCAGCCAAGCAAGACAGGGGGCAGGACGGGCTTTCTTT
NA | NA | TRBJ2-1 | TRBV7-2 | CASSPAGTHNEQFF | TGTGCCAGCAGCCCGGCCGGGACACACAATGAGCAGTTCTTC